Presented here are 9 T cell receptor beta chains from one specimen sequenced in a study of CD8 T cells in ankylosing spondylitis. The study, taken as a whole, reports: Blood of patients with ankylosing spondylitis appeared to be characterized by a TCR beta motif of several highly homologous variants.

These receptors lack a known antigen. TCRdb reprocessed the 5' RACE reads with MiXCR, giving one entry per CDR3 protein. The sample contains a few hundred thousand distinct CDR3 sequences, 15% to 20% of which appear only once. What was sequenced was blood, either unsorted or a sorted T cell fraction (not recorded which). The receptor set was obtained from a male donor with ankylosing spondylitis.

The chain joins TRBV5-1 to TRBJ2-1; 11 bases map to TRBD2. The length of the CDR3 is 17 residues. V shed 4 bases and J 0 bases; nucleotides not matched to a gene: 6. The germline gives CDR1 SGHRS, CDR2 YFSETQ. The CDR3 protein is CASSLGLAGPSYNEQFF. Written as DNA, the CDR3 is TGCGCCAGCAGCCTAGGACTAGCGGGCCCCTCCTACAATGAGCAGTTCTTC.

This clonotype was counted only a few times. The chain joins TRBV4-2 to TRBJ2-3; no clear D. This CDR3 region has 15 residues. V gave up 0 bases and J gave up 3 bases, with 10 bases separating them. The germline CDR1 and CDR2 sequences are LGHNA and YNFKEQ. The CDR3 protein is CASSQDVIATDTQYF. The CDR3 DNA sequence: TGTGCCAGCAGCCAAGACGTAATAGCTACAGATACGCAGTATTTT.

On this clonotype itself: One base away lies a much larger clone, so this may be a sequencing read error. The chain combines TRBV7-9 with TRBJ2-1, with D maybe TRBD2 (5 bases). Between the trimmed V and J ends, which lost 3 bases and 9 bases, there was a span of 6 bases. The CDR3 is made up of 11 amino acids. Germline V CDR1 and CDR2: SEHNR, FQNEAQ (reference sequence). CDR3 DNA sequence: TGTGCCAGCAGCTTCGAGGGTGAGCAGTTCTTC. Amino acid sequence: CASSFEGEQFF.

The table lists this clonotype with many counts. The chain employs TRBV12-3 or TRBV12-4 and TRBJ2-2, with 8 bases lining up with TRBD1. The CDR3 sequence is 12 residues long. Losses at the gene ends were 11 bases for V and 5 bases for J; bases not matched to a gene: 4. The CDR3 DNA reads TGTGCCGGTCAGGGGGCAACCGGGGAGCTGTTTTTT. It is translated as CAGQGATGELFF.

V and J are TRBV11-2 and TRBJ2-7; D is unresolved. This CDR3 has 18 amino acids. Trimming took 1 base from V and 3 from J, leaving 22 bases between them. Germline V gene sequence: CDR1 SGHAT, CDR2 FQNNGV. CDR3 sequence reads: CASSLVPGASLTNYEQYF. The CDR3, as DNA: TGTGCCAGCAGCTTAGTACCGGGCGCATCCTTAACGAACTACGAGCAGTACTTC.

The chain recombines TRBV30 with TRBJ2-7, with TRBD2 identical over 7 bases. Germline-derived CDR1 and CDR2 are GTSNPN and SVGIG (reference sequence). This CDR3 spans 11 amino acids. V shed 2 bases and J 6 bases; nucleotides not matched to a gene: 1. The CDR3 loop reads CAWSSGGEQYF. CDR3 in DNA: TGTGCCTGGAGTTCGGGAGGCGAGCAGTACTTC.

This clonotype was detected ten times or more. This chain connects TRBV29-1 to TRBJ2-7; D is perhaps TRBD1 (5 bases). The V gene's germline CDR1 is SQVTM and CDR2 ANQGSEA. Trimming shortened V by 0 bases and J by 9 bases, and 15 bases separated the two germline ends. CDR3 length: 13 residues. CDR3 protein: CSVEEGWAQGQYF. The CDR3 DNA reads TGCAGCGTTGAAGAAGGGTGGGCCCAGGGGCAGTACTTC.

The rearrangement uses TRBV11-2 and TRBJ2-3; 7 nucleotides agree with TRBD1. Germline CDR1 reads SGHAT; CDR2 reads FQNNGV. Trimming cost V 6 bases and J 2 bases; bases outside gene matches: 11. The CDR3 has 16 amino acids. CDR3 nucleotide sequence: TGTGCCAGCAGTCCAAGACAGGGCGGGTACACAGATACGCAGTATTTT. Its protein is CASSPRQGGYTDTQYF.

Sample share makes this clonotype medium-sized. The chain combines TRBV7-3 with TRBJ1-1, with a tentative D call TRBD1 (6 bases). CDR1 is SGHTA and CDR2 is FQGTGA in the germline V gene. V dropped 4 bases and J dropped 1 base, with 10 bases sitting between them. There are 14 residues in the CDR3. The CDR3 sequence is CASSSGGGNTEAFF. CDR3 DNA: TGTGCCAGCAGCTCCGGAGGGGGGAACACTGAAGCTTTCTTT.